The rows below give T cell receptor beta chains drawn from one sample of a study of cytomegalovirus exposure and HLA in healthy donors. Produced via immunoSEQ multiplex PCR; TCRdb's table is partial and in-frame only. In the table there are some 45,000 clones, about 72% of which are singletons. Sequencing was done on a sample of PBMCs. The origin of the receptors is a man in his thirties or forties in good health and CMV-seronegative. Each CDR3 is given with its conserved first and last residue. Size tells how often a clone was seen (once, few, many) or the class of an expanded clone, and some rows leave it out.

cdr3_aa: CATSRGGLNQPQHF
v_call: TRBV15
clone_size: .
j_call: TRBJ1-5

cdr3_aa: CASSFGRMSYEQYF
v_call: TRBV7-9
clone_size: .
j_call: TRBJ2-7

cdr3_aa: CASTGLNVYNEQFF
v_call: TRBV6-1
clone_size: .
j_call: TRBJ2-1

cdr3_aa: CASSTDYRHLYQETQYF
v_call: TRBV2
clone_size: .
j_call: TRBJ2-5

cdr3_aa: CAWSPGQSSTNEKLFF
v_call: TRBV30
clone_size: .
j_call: TRBJ1-4

cdr3_aa: CASSESGLAGGRTNEQFF
v_call: TRBV10-1
clone_size: .
j_call: TRBJ2-1

cdr3_aa: CASSVGGAVDGYTF
v_call: TRBV9
clone_size: .
j_call: TRBJ1-2

cdr3_aa: CASSLATGTSGTDTQYF
v_call: TRBV11-3
clone_size: .
j_call: TRBJ2-3

cdr3_aa: CASSLEPAENYGYTF
v_call: TRBV7-8
clone_size: .
j_call: TRBJ1-2

cdr3_aa: CASSYAVDITEAFF
v_call: TRBV5-1
clone_size: once
j_call: TRBJ1-1

cdr3_aa: CASSMWGERSYEQYF
v_call: TRBV19
clone_size: .
j_call: TRBJ2-7

cdr3_aa: CAWTGLAGGRYNEQFF
v_call: TRBV30
clone_size: .
j_call: TRBJ2-1

cdr3_aa: CASRPTDRTGREKLFF
v_call: TRBV7-2
clone_size: few
j_call: TRBJ1-4

cdr3_aa: CASSSDRVGGYTF
v_call: TRBV5-1
clone_size: .
j_call: TRBJ1-2

cdr3_aa: CASSSLSAGGRAGANVLTF
v_call: TRBV5-4
clone_size: .
j_call: TRBJ2-6

cdr3_aa: CAWSGSGSTDTQYF
v_call: TRBV30
clone_size: .
j_call: TRBJ2-3